This T cell receptor (beta chain) came from a study of T cells in Graves' hyperthyroidism and ophthalmopathy. There were TCR beta CDR3 regions amplified from RNA transcripts. The study used the HTBI primer set for a first-round RT-PCR of the TCR CDR3. TCRdb recomputed calls from the multiplex PCR reads with MiXCR, one row per CDR3 protein. The repertoire holds more than 550,000 distinct CDR3 sequences, nearly 45% seen once, with approximately 7.2% in the top ten. CDR3 length: 14 amino acids. Trimming cost V 10 bases and J 0 bases, with 13 bases left between them. The material sequenced was peripheral blood or thyroid tissue (not recorded which). The source of this sequence is an adult man with Graves' disease, either hyperthyroidism or ophthalmopathy (not recorded which). The chain combines TRBV12-3 or TRBV12-4 with TRBJ1-3, with D perhaps matching TRBD1 (5 bases). The chain's CDR3 is CAIWGTSSGNTIYF. CDR3 bases: TGTGCCATCTGGGGGACTAGCTCTGGAAACACCATATATTTT.